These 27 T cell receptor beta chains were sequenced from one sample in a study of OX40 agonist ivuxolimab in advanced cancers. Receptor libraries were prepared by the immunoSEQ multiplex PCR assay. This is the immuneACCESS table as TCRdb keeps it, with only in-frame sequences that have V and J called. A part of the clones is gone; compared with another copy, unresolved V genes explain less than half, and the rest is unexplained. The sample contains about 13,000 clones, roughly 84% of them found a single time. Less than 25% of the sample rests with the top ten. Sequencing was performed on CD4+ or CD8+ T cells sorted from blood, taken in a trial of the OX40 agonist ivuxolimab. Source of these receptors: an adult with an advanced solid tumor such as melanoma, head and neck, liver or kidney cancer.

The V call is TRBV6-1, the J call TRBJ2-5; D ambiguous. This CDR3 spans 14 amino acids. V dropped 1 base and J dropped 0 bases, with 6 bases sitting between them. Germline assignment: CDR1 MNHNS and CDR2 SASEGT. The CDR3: CASSEVADQETQYF. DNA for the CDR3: TGTGCCAGCAGTGAAGTGGCAGACCAAGAGACCCAGTACTTC.

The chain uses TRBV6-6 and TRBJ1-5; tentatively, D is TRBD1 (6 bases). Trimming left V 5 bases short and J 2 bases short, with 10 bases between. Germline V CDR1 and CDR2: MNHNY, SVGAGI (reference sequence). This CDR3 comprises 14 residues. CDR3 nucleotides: TGTGCCAGCAGTCCACAGGGAGGCAATCAGCCCCAGCATTTT. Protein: CASSPQGGNQPQHF.

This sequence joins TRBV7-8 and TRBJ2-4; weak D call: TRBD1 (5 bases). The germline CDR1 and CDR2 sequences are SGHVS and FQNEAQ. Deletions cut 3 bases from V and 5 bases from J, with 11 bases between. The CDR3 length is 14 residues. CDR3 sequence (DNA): TGTGCCAGCAGCTTCAGGGAATACGAAAACATTCAGTACTTC. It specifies CASSFREYENIQYF.

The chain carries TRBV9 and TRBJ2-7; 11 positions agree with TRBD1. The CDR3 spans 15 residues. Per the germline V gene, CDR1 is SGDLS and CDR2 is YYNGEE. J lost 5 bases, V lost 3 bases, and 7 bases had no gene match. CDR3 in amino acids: CASSALRDRGNEQYF. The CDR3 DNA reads TGTGCCAGCAGCGCCCTGAGGGACAGGGGGAACGAGCAGTACTTC. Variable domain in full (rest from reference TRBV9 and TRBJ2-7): DSGVTQTPKHLITATGQRVTLRCSPRSGDLSVYWYQQSLDQGLQFLIQYYNGEERAKGNILERFSAQQFPDLHSELNLSSLELGDSALYFCASSALRDRGNEQYFGPGTRLTVT.

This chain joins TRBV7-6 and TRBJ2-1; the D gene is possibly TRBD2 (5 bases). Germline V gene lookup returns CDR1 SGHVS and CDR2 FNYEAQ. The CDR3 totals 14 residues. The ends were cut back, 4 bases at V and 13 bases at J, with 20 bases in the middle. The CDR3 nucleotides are TGTGCCAGCAGCTATGGGCCGGAGGAGTGGAAACAGTTCTTC. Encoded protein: CASSYGPEEWKQFF.

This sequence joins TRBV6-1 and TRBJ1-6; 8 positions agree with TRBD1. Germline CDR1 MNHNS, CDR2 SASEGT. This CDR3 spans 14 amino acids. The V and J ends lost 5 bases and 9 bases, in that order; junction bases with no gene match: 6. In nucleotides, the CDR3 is TGTGCCAGCAGTCCGACAGGGGACAGTTCACCCCTCCACTTT. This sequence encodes CASSPTGDSSPLHF.

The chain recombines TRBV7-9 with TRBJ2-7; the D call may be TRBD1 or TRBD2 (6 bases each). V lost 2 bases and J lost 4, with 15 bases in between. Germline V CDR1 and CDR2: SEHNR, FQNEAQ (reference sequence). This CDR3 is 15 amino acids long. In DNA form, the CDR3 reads TGTGCCAGCAGCTTAAGGGTGGACAGCGGGTACGAGCAGTACTTC. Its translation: CASSLRVDSGYEQYF.

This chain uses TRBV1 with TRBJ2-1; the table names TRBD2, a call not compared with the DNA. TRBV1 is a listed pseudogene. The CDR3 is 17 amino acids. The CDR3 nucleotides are TGCACCAGCAGCCTCACTGCAGCGGGGGGGTTTTACAATGAGCAGTTCTTC. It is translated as CTSSLTAAGGFYNEQFF.

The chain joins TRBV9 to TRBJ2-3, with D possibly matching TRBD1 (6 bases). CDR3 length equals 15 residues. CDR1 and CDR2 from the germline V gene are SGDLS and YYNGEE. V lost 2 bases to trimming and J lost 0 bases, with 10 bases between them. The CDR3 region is CASSVGTSSTDTQYF. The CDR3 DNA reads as TGTGCCAGCAGCGTGGGGACATCCAGCACAGATACGCAGTATTTT.

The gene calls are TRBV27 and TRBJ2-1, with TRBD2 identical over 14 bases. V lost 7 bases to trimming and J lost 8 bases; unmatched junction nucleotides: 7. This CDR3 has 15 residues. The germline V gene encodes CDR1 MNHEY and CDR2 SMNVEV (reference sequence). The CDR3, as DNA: TGTGCCAGCACCCGAGGGACTAGCGGGAGAGATGAGCAGTTCTTC. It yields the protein CASTRGTSGRDEQFF.

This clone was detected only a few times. The CDR3 spells CASSLGWAGTEAFF. The CDR3 nucleotides read TGCGCCAGCAGCTTGGGTTGGGCCGGGACTGAAGCTTTCTTT. This chain connects TRBV5-1 to TRBJ1-1; no firm D call. Trimming stripped 0 bases from V and 5 bases from J, with 11 bases between. CDR3 size: 14 residues. CDR1 is SGHRS and CDR2 is YFSETQ in the germline V gene.

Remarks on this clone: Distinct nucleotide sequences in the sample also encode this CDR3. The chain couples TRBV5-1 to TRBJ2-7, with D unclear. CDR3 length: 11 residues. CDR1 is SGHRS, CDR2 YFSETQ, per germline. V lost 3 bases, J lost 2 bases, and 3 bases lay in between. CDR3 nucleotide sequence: TGCGCCAGCAGCTCCACCTACGAGCAGTACTTC. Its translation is CASSSTYEQYF. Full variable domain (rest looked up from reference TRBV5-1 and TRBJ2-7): KAGVTQTPRYLIKTRGQQVTLSCSPISGHRSVSWYQQTPGQGLQFLFEYFSETQRNKGNFPGRFSGRQFSNSRSEMNVSTLELGDSALYLCASSSTYEQYFGPGTRLTVT.

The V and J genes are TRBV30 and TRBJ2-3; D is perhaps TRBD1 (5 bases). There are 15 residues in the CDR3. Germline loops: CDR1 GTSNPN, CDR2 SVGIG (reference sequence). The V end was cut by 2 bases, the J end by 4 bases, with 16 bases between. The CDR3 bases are TGTGCCTGGAGTTGGTGGGGCGCTTACCCAGATACGCAGTATTTT. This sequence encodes CAWSWWGAYPDTQYF.

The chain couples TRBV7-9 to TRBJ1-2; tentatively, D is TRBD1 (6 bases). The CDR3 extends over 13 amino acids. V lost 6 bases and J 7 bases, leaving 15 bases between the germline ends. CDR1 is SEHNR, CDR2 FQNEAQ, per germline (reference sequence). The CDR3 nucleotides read TGTGCCAGCAGTCAAGGGGGGGGATTTGGCTACACCTTC. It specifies CASSQGGGFGYTF.

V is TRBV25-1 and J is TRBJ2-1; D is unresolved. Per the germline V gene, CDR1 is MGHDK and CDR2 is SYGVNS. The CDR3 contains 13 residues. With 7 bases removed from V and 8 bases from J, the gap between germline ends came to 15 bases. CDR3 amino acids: CASKTDRRDEQFF. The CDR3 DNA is TGTGCCAGCAAAACGGATCGGCGCGATGAGCAGTTCTTC.

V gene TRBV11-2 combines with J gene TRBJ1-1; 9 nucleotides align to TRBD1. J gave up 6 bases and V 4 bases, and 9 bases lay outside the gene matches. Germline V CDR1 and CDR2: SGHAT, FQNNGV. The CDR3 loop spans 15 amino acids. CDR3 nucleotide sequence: TGTGCCAGCAGCTCCCGGGACAGGGTTATCCCTGAAGCTTTCTTT. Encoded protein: CASSSRDRVIPEAFF.

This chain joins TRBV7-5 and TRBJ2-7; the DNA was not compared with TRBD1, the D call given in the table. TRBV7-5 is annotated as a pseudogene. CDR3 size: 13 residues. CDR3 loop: CASTTLGDYEQYF. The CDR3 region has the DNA TGTGCCAGCACCACCTTAGGGGACTACGAGCAGTACTTC.

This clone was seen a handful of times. The CDR3: CASSQEEGNSQPQHF. The DNA for the CDR3 is TGTGCCAGCAGCCAAGAAGAGGGGAACAGTCAGCCCCAGCATTTT. The chain carries TRBV4-2 and TRBJ1-5; TRBD1 is a possible D gene (5 bases). Trimming pared 0 bases from V and 6 bases from J, leaving 12 bases between. Germline lookup yields CDR1 LGHNA and CDR2 YNFKEQ. The CDR3 length is 15 residues.

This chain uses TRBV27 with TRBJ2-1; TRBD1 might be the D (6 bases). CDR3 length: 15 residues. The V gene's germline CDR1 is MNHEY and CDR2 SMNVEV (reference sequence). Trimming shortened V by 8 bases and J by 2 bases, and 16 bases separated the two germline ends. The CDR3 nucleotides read TGTGCCAGCTCGCCCGACAGGTCACCCTACAATGAGCAGTTCTTC. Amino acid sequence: CASSPDRSPYNEQFF.

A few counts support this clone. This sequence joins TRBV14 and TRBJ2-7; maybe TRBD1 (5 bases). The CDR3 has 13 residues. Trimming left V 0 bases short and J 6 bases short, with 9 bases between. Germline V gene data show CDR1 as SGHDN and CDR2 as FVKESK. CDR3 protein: CASSQERGGEQYF. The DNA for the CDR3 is TGTGCCAGCAGCCAAGAAAGGGGTGGCGAGCAGTACTTC.

This CDR3 reads CASSLAEGVVSNQPQHF. The CDR3, as DNA: TGTGCCAGCAGCTTAGCGGAAGGGGTCGTGAGCAATCAGCCCCAGCATTTT. The rearrangement links TRBV7-8 to TRBJ1-5, with a tentative D call TRBD1 (5 bases). V lost 0 bases and J 1 base, leaving 13 bases between the germline ends. Germline CDR1 and CDR2: SGHVS and FQNEAQ. This CDR3 is built from 17 residues. Full variable domain (missing parts from reference TRBV7-8 and TRBJ1-5): GAGVSQSPRYKVAKRGQDVALRCDPISGHVSLFWYQQALGQGPEFLTYFQNEAQLDKSGLPSDRFFAERPEGSVSTLKIQRTQQEDSAVYLCASSLAEGVVSNQPQHFGDGTRLSIL.

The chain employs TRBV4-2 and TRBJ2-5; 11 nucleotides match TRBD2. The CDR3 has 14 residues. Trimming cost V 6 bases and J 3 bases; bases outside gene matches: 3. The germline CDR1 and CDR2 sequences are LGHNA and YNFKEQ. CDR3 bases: TGTGCCAGCAGTACACTAGCGGGAGAAGAGACCCAGTACTTC. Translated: CASSTLAGEETQYF.

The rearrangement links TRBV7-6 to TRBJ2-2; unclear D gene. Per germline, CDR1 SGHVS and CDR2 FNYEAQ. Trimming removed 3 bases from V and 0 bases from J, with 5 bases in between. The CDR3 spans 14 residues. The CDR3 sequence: CASSFTANTGELFF. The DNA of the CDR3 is TGTGCCAGCAGCTTTACAGCGAACACCGGGGAGCTGTTTTTT.

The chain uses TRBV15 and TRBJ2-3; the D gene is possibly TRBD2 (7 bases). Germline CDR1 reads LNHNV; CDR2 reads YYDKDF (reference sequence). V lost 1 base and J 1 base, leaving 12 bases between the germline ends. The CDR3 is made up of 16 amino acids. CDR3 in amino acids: CATSRVGGGGTDTQYF. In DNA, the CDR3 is TGTGCCACCAGCAGAGTAGGAGGGGGGGGCACAGATACGCAGTATTTT.

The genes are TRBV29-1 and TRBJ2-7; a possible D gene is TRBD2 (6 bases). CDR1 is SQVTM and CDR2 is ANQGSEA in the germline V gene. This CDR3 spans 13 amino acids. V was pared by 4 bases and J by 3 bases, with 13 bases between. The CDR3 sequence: CSVAPAGSYEQYF. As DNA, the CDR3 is TGCAGCGTTGCCCCGGCGGGAAGCTACGAGCAGTACTTC.

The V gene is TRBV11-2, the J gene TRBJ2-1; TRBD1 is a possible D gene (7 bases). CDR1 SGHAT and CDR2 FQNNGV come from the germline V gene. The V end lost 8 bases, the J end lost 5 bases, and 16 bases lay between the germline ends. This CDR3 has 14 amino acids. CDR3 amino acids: CASSRTGGNNEQFF. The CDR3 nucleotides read TGTGCCAGCTCTAGGACAGGAGGGAACAATGAGCAGTTCTTC.

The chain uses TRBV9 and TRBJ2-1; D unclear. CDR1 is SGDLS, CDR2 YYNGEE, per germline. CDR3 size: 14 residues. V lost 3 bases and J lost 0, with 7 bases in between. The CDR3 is CASSASNSYNEQFF. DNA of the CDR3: TGTGCCAGCAGCGCGTCGAACTCCTACAATGAGCAGTTCTTC.